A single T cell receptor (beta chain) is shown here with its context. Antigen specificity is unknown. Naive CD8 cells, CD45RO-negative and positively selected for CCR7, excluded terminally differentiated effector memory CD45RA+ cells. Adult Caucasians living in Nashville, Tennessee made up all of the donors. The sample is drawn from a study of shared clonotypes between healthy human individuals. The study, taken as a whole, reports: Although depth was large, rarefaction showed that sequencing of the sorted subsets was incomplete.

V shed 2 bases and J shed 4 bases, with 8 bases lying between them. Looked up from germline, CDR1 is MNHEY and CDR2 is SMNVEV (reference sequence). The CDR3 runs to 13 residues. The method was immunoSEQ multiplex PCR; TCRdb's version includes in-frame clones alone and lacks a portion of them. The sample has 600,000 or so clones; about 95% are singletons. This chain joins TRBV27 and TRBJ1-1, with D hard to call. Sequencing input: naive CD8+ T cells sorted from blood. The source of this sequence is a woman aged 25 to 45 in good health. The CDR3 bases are TGTGCCAGCAGTTTAGGGCAGCGCACTGAAGCTTTCTTT. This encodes CASSLGQRTEAFF.